Below, 20 T cell receptor beta chains from the same sample are listed, as sequenced in a study of vaccination and CD4 T cells after COVID-19. Treatment in this sample: approximately 9-day PBMC culture with coronavirus spike peptide pools or control peptides (ViraFEST assay). Collection of the unexposed donor's CD4+ T cells took place before the COVID-19 pandemic (2011-2018). The antigens of these receptors remain unknown. At the Johns Hopkins FTIC core, DNA taken from cultured CD4+ T cells was sequenced by way of the Oncomine TCR Beta short-read assay. TCRdb reprocessed the PCR reads via MiXCR and lists one record per CDR3 protein. Of about 9,000 distinct CDR3 sequences listed, under 60% are singletons. Specimen: CD4+ T cells from blood, cultured in vitro. The receptors come from a human donor in good health.

This clonotype was observed a few times. The chain is built from TRBV20-1 and TRBJ1-1; 8 bases align to TRBD1. Germline-derived CDR1 and CDR2 are DFQATT and SNEGSKA (reference sequence). Unmatched junction bases numbered 8, after V lost 1 base and J lost 1 base. The CDR3 is 16 residues long. CDR3 sequence: CSARGRTGTGNTEAFF. In DNA form, the CDR3 reads TGCAGTGCTAGAGGCCGAACGGGGACAGGGAACACTGAAGCTTTCTTT.

This sequence joins TRBV6-2 or TRBV6-3 and TRBJ2-1; 7 bases align to TRBD2. Germline assignment: CDR1 MNHEY and CDR2 SVGEGT. The J segment lost 14 bases and the V segment lost 6 bases, leaving 7 bases of the junction unmatched. The CDR3 loop spans 11 amino acids. CDR3 region: CASRRDREEFF. For the CDR3, the DNA is TGTGCCAGCAGACGCGATCGGGAGGAGTTCTTC.

The chain couples TRBV5-1 to TRBJ2-2, with D maybe TRBD1 (5 bases). CDR3 length: 16 residues. With 0 bases removed from V and 4 bases from J, the gap between germline ends came to 13 bases. Germline V CDR1 and CDR2: SGHRS, YFSETQ. The CDR3: CASSLGQHQSTGELFF. The CDR3 bases are TGCGCCAGCAGCTTGGGACAGCATCAAAGCACCGGGGAGCTGTTTTTT.

The chain combines TRBV6-1 with TRBJ1-4, with D tentatively TRBD1 (5 bases). Germline V lookup: CDR1 MNHNS, CDR2 SASEGT. V was shortened by 5 bases and J by 12 bases, with 19 bases between the two germline ends. The CDR3 is made up of 14 amino acids. CDR3 region: CASSTRDGPNELFF. The CDR3 region has the DNA TGTGCCAGCAGTACACGGGACGGCCCTAATGAACTGTTTTTT.

A few counts support this clonotype. The rearrangement links TRBV24-1 to TRBJ1-2; D might be TRBD1 (6 bases). This CDR3 comprises 15 residues. The V end was cut by 1 base, the J end by 4 bases, with 12 bases between. Germline CDR1 reads KGHDR; CDR2 reads SFDVKD. The CDR3 DNA follows: TGTGCCACCAGTGATTTCGGGGGCCCCTTCTATGGCTACACCTTC. It yields the protein CATSDFGGPFYGYTF.

The rearrangement links TRBV7-2 to TRBJ1-5; the match to TRBD1 covers 7 bases. The CDR3 loop spans 15 amino acids. CDR1 SGHTA and CDR2 FQGNSA come from the germline V gene. Germline trimming cut 1 base from V and 2 bases from J; bases unmatched to any gene: 2. The CDR3, as DNA: TGTGCCAGCAGCTTAGGGGACAGCGGCAATCAGCCCCAGCATTTT. Its translation is CASSLGDSGNQPQHF.

This clonotype has a handful of counts. The rearrangement joins TRBV6-5 to TRBJ1-6; D unclear. There are 13 residues in the CDR3. Germline V lookup: CDR1 MNHEY, CDR2 SVGAGI. The germline V and J ends were trimmed by 2 bases and 7 bases, with 6 bases remaining between them. In DNA form, the CDR3 reads TGTGCCAGCAGTTACCGGGGAAATTCACCCCTCCACTTT. It encodes CASSYRGNSPLHF.

In DNA, the CDR3 is TGTGCCAGCAGTTCGGGAAAACTTAGTGACGGTGAGCAGTTCTTC. It yields the protein CASSSGKLSDGEQFF. The chain carries TRBV27 and TRBJ2-1; D possibly corresponds to TRBD2 (5 bases). Trimming cost V 4 bases and J 9 bases, with 19 bases left between them. Germline V CDR1 and CDR2: MNHEY, SMNVEV (reference sequence). The CDR3 has 15 amino acids.

This clonotype came up a few times. J is TRBJ2-5 and V is TRBV2; weak D call: TRBD1 (6 bases). The CDR3 has 14 amino acids. Between the trimmed V and J ends, which lost 3 bases and 5 bases, there was a span of 13 bases. Germline values: CDR1 SNHLY, CDR2 FYNNEI. CDR3 coding DNA: TGTGCCAGCAGTGAGTCTGGGGGCGAGGAGACCCAGTACTTC. Translated: CASSESGGEETQYF.

The V and J genes are TRBV19 and TRBJ2-6, with a possible D match to TRBD1 (5 bases). Germline loops: CDR1 LNHDA, CDR2 SQIVND (reference sequence). The CDR3 contains 13 residues. The V end lost 7 bases, the J end lost 2 bases, and 6 bases lay between the germline ends. This CDR3 reads CASTRAGANVLTF. In DNA form, the CDR3 reads TGTGCCAGTACCAGGGCTGGGGCCAACGTCCTGACTTTC.

The rearrangement joins TRBV7-2 to TRBJ1-3, with D uncertain. Germline V gene data show CDR1 as SGHTA and CDR2 as FQGNSA. V was clipped by 7 bases and J by 0 bases, with 10 bases between them. The CDR3 totals 14 residues. This chain's CDR3 is CASKAGPSGNTIYF. Written as DNA, the CDR3 is TGTGCCAGCAAAGCCGGGCCCTCTGGAAACACCATATATTTT.

This clonotype was observed once. J is TRBJ2-5 and V is TRBV20-1; the match to TRBD2 covers 12 bases. Germline CDR1 is DFQATT and CDR2 is SNEGSKA (reference sequence). The CDR3 loop spans 16 amino acids. Germline trimming cut 3 bases from V and 4 bases from J; bases unmatched to any gene: 9. The CDR3 here is CSASPSGRAIGETQYF. For the CDR3, the DNA is TGCAGTGCTAGTCCTAGCGGGAGGGCCATAGGAGAGACCCAGTACTTC.

The chain carries TRBV6-1 and TRBJ2-5, with D perhaps given as TRBD1 or TRBD2 (5 bases each). This CDR3 has 15 residues. The germline V gene encodes CDR1 MNHNS and CDR2 SASEGT. V lost 6 bases and J lost 5, with 19 bases in between. The CDR3 protein is CASSRRMGTDETQYF. As DNA, the CDR3 is TGTGCCAGCAGCCGGCGCATGGGGACGGATGAGACCCAGTACTTC.

In this sample, this clonotype turned up a few times. The chain links TRBV10-3 to TRBJ2-7, with D perhaps TRBD2 (5 bases). This CDR3 is built from 13 residues. CDR1 is ENHRY, CDR2 SYGVKD, per germline. V lost 6 bases and J lost 5, with 14 bases in between. The CDR3 loop reads CAISPVSGNEQYF. The DNA for the CDR3 is TGTGCCATCAGCCCAGTGTCCGGGAACGAGCAGTACTTC.

V gene TRBV6-5 combines with J gene TRBJ1-5; D unresolved. Germline assignment: CDR1 MNHEY and CDR2 SVGAGI. CDR3 size: 17 residues. The germline V and J ends were trimmed by 2 bases and 1 base, with 15 bases remaining between them. This CDR3 reads CASSYTARGGSNQPQHF. The CDR3 coding sequence is TGTGCCAGCAGTTACACGGCCCGGGGAGGGAGCAATCAGCCCCAGCATTTT.

The rearrangement uses TRBV15 and TRBJ2-1, with D tentatively TRBD1 (6 bases). Trimming removed 7 bases from V and 0 bases from J, with 13 bases in between. Per germline, CDR1 LNHNV and CDR2 YYDKDF (reference sequence). This CDR3 spans 15 amino acids. The CDR3 protein is CATKRRQDSYNEQFF. CDR3 nucleotide sequence: TGTGCCACCAAGAGGAGACAGGACTCCTACAATGAGCAGTTCTTC.

This clonotype occurred a few times. V and J are TRBV6-1 and TRBJ1-5; 10 bases line up with TRBD1. There are 18 residues in the CDR3. V was clipped by 6 bases and J by 0 bases; unmatched bases: 11. The germline CDR1 and CDR2 sequences are MNHNS and SASEGT. The CDR3 spells CASRLRGDRGYSNQPQHF. The CDR3 region has the DNA TGTGCCAGCAGGCTTCGGGGGGACAGGGGTTATAGCAATCAGCCCCAGCATTTT.

The sample holds a few counts of this clonotype. This rearrangement joins TRBV7-7 to TRBJ2-1, with TRBD2 matching over 14 bases. With 5 bases clipped from V and 8 bases from J, the junction kept 2 bases outside the gene matches. CDR3 length: 14 residues. CDR1 and CDR2 from the germline V gene are SSHAT and FNYEAQ (reference sequence). This CDR3 is CASSMGLAGDEQFF. The CDR3, as DNA: TGTGCCAGCAGCATGGGACTAGCGGGAGATGAGCAGTTCTTC.

This clonotype is a singleton in its sample. V is TRBV6-1 and J is TRBJ2-5, with 8 bases lining up with TRBD1. Germline V CDR1 and CDR2: MNHNS, SASEGT. V gave up 6 bases and J gave up 4 bases; unmatched junction bases: 10. CDR3 length equals 15 residues. This chain's CDR3 is CASSPPRGRVETQYF. The CDR3 nucleotides read TGTGCCAGCAGCCCTCCCAGGGGGCGGGTAGAGACCCAGTACTTC.

The chain combines TRBV2 with TRBJ1-1; D is ambiguous. The CDR3 contains 12 residues. From germline, CDR1 is SNHLY and CDR2 FYNNEI. Trimming left V 4 bases short and J 7 bases short, with 10 bases between. The CDR3 bases are TGTGCCAGCAGTGTAGCGAATTTTGAAGCTTTCTTT. Translation gives CASSVANFEAFF.